These 16 T cell receptor beta chains share one sample of origin, sequenced in a study of technical replicates of blood from a few donors. The assay was immunoSEQ multiplex PCR, and TCRdb's table has in-frame clones only and misses some. This table holds some 80,000 clones, about 97% found once. Sequencing was done on a sample of T cells isolated from PBMCs. These receptors were collected from a human donor in good health.

The chain joins TRBV28 to TRBJ2-5, with 9 bases matching TRBD1. The CDR3 spans 14 residues. Germline values: CDR1 MDHEN, CDR2 SYDVKM. The ends lost 6 bases at V and 2 bases at J; junction bases unmatched: 4. CDR3 protein: CASRGDREQETQYF. The CDR3 bases are TGTGCCAGCAGGGGGGACAGGGAACAAGAGACCCAGTACTTC.

The rearrangement links TRBV6-5 to TRBJ2-3, with 8 bases that match TRBD2. The J segment lost 5 bases and the V segment lost 6 bases, leaving 10 bases of the junction unmatched. Germline V CDR1 and CDR2: MNHEY, SVGAGI. This CDR3 has 15 amino acids. The CDR3 DNA reads TGTGCCAGCAGCCCCCGGGGGGGCTTCGGAGATACGCAGTATTTT. Its translation is CASSPRGGFGDTQYF.

The CDR3 DNA sequence: TGTGCCAGCAGTTTAACTGGGACTGTGTCCTACGAGCAGTACTTC. Translated, it gives CASSLTGTVSYEQYF. The chain employs TRBV28 and TRBJ2-7, with D maybe TRBD2 (6 bases). V was cut by 2 bases and J by 1 base, with 12 bases left in between. CDR1 MDHEN and CDR2 SYDVKM come from the germline V gene. The CDR3 spans 15 residues.

The V and J genes are TRBV6-1 and TRBJ1-5; D uncertain. V was clipped by 2 bases and J by 2 bases, with 10 bases between them. Germline values: CDR1 MNHNS, CDR2 SASEGT. CDR3 length: 15 residues. CDR3 sequence reads: CASSEFGGGNQPQHF. The CDR3 nucleotides read TGTGCCAGCAGTGAATTTGGCGGCGGCAATCAGCCCCAGCATTTT.

The V and J genes are TRBV5-8 and TRBJ2-5, with TRBD2 identical over 14 bases. CDR1 SGHTS and CDR2 YDEGEE come from the germline V gene. CDR3 length equals 17 residues. Trimming took 4 bases from V and 4 from J; bases not matched to a gene: 9. The CDR3 spells CASSLGLAGVKLETQYF. The CDR3 region has the DNA TGTGCCAGCAGCCTGGGACTAGCGGGAGTTAAGTTAGAGACCCAGTACTTC.

Comment on this clone: A junction end diverges from the germline sequence, so it may reflect a read error. This rearrangement joins TRBV9 to TRBJ2-1; 7 nucleotides agree with TRBD2. The CDR3 extends over 16 amino acids. Per the germline V gene, CDR1 is SGDLS and CDR2 is YYNGEE. CDR3 sequence (DNA): TGTGCCAGCAGCGTTGGGGTAGCGGGTACCTATAATGAGCAGTTCTTC. Protein product: CASSVGVAGTYNEQFF.

This chain links TRBV4-1 with TRBJ1-3, with TRBD1 as a possible D gene (5 bases). There are 15 residues in the CDR3. CDR1 and CDR2 (germline): MGHRA, YSYEKL. The V and J ends lost 1 base and 4 bases respectively, with 11 bases between them. The CDR3 is CASSQVNRRGNTIYF. The CDR3 coding sequence is TGCGCCAGCAGCCAAGTTAACAGGAGAGGAAACACCATATATTTT.

This chain links TRBV9 with TRBJ1-1; 7 positions match TRBD1. CDR1 is SGDLS and CDR2 is YYNGEE in the germline V gene. Trimming took 4 bases from V and 3 from J; bases not matched to a gene: 6. This CDR3 comprises 14 residues. CDR3 sequence reads: CASSLQGLDTEAFF. CDR3 in DNA: TGTGCCAGCAGCCTACAGGGGCTAGACACTGAAGCTTTCTTT.

This clone was seen only once. The J gene is TRBJ1-1, the V gene TRBV29-1; 10 nucleotides agree with TRBD1. Germline V gives CDR1 SQVTM, CDR2 ANQGSEA. The CDR3 contains 11 residues. Losses at the gene ends were 7 bases for V and 8 bases for J; bases not matched to a gene: 4. CDR3 loop: CSGGTGAEAFF. In nucleotides, the CDR3 is TGCAGCGGGGGGACAGGGGCCGAAGCTTTCTTT.

In nucleotides, the CDR3 is TGTGCCAGCAGTGGTCTCTACGAGCAGTACTTC. Translated: CASSGLYEQYF. J is TRBJ2-7 and V is TRBV2; the D is unclear. With 4 bases removed from V and 3 bases from J, the gap between germline ends came to 4 bases. The length of the CDR3 is 11 residues. CDR1 is SNHLY and CDR2 is FYNNEI in the germline V gene.

The chain employs TRBV2 and TRBJ1-1, with D possibly TRBD1 on 5 matching bases. There are 14 residues in the CDR3. Germline V gene data show CDR1 as SNHLY and CDR2 as FYNNEI. Trimming took 3 bases from V and 0 from J, leaving 8 bases between them. CDR3 sequence: CASSEGGVNTEAFF. The DNA of the CDR3 is TGTGCCAGCAGTGAGGGGGGGGTGAACACTGAAGCTTTCTTT.

This sequence joins TRBV30 and TRBJ1-1; 8 nucleotides align to TRBD1. Germline V gives CDR1 GTSNPN, CDR2 SVGIG (reference sequence). Germline trimming cut 3 bases from V and 9 bases from J; bases unmatched to any gene: 12. The CDR3 is 14 residues long. DNA for the CDR3: TGTGCCTGGAGCCCAAGACAGGGGTCGGGGAAAGCTTTCTTT. Its translation is CAWSPRQGSGKAFF.

This sequence joins TRBV5-1 and TRBJ2-7, with TRBD2 as a possible D gene (7 bases). Germline CDR1 SGHRS, CDR2 YFSETQ. The V gene lost 4 bases and the J gene lost 6 bases, with 20 bases spanning the gap. The CDR3 covers 15 residues. The CDR3 is CASSPGGRTALEQYF. CDR3 nucleotides: TGCGCCAGCAGCCCGGGGGGAAGGACAGCTCTCGAGCAGTACTTC.

This sequence joins TRBV4-3 and TRBJ2-4; D gene ambiguous. Germline CDR1 and CDR2: LGHNA and YSLEER. Trimming cost V 3 bases and J 0 bases, with 15 bases left between them. This CDR3 region has 17 residues. In DNA form, the CDR3 reads TGCGCCAGCAGCCAGTCGTACTCGTCCCTAGCCAAAAACATTCAGTACTTC. It specifies CASSQSYSSLAKNIQYF.

This rearrangement joins TRBV29-1 to TRBJ2-1; D is possibly TRBD1 (5 bases). The germline CDR1 and CDR2 sequences are SQVTM and ANQGSEA. Trimming stripped 6 bases from V and 6 bases from J, with 18 bases between. The CDR3 loop spans 14 amino acids. CDR3 region: CSVLPLQGGNEQFF. Written as DNA, the CDR3 is TGCAGCGTCCTCCCACTTCAGGGTGGCAATGAGCAGTTCTTC.

The chain combines TRBV7-9 with TRBJ2-7; D gene ambiguous. The length of the CDR3 is 11 residues. Per the germline V gene, CDR1 is SEHNR and CDR2 is FQNEAQ (reference sequence). With 4 bases removed from V and 3 bases from J, the gap between germline ends came to 4 bases. The CDR3 sequence is CASSYNYEQYF. The CDR3 DNA sequence: TGTGCCAGCAGCTACAACTACGAGCAGTACTTC.